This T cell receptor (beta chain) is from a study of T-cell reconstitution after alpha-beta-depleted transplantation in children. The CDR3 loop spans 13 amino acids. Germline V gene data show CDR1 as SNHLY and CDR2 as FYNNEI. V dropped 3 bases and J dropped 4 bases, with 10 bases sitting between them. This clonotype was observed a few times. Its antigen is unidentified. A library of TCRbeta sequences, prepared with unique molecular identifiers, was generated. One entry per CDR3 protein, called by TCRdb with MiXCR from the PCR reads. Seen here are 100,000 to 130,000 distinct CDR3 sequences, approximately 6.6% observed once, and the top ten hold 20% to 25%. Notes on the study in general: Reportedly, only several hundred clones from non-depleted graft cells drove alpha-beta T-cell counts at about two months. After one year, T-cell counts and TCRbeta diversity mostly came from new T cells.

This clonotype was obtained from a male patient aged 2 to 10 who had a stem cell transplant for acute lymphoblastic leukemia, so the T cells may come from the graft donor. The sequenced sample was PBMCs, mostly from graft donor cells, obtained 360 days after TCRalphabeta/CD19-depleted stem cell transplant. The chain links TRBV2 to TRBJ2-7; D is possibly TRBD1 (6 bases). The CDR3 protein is CASSDQDSYEQYF. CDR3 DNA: TGTGCCAGCAGTGATCAGGACAGTTACGAGCAGTACTTC. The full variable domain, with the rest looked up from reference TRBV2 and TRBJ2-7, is EPEVTQTPSHQVTQMGQEVILRCVPISNHLYFYWYRQILGQKVEFLVSFYNNEISEKSEIFDDQFSVERPDGSNFTLKIRSTKLEDSAMYFCASSDQDSYEQYFGPGTRLTVT.